Sequencing of this TCR beta chain was carried out in a study of beta chain features in type 1 diabetes. Points from the study as a whole: Comparison showed that naive, central memory and Treg TCRB repertoires appeared more similar among patients than among healthy donors. All four CD4+ subsets of Type 1 diabetes patients contained TCRB CDR3s that were moderately but significantly shorter. Equally in patients and controls, shorter templates might have been favored by PCR.

The sequenced template was cDNA made from the entire isolated RNA. The table came from immunoSEQ multiplex PCR; TCRdb's copy has only in-frame clones and leaves some out. The profile shows 300,000 to 350,000 clones, less than 15% of them singletons. About this clone itself: What it binds is not known.

The CDR3 extends over 13 amino acids. The V end lost 6 bases, the J end lost 1 base, and 6 bases lay between the germline ends. Germline V gene sequence: CDR1 SNHLY, CDR2 FYNNEI. Every participating donor gave one draw, a heparinised blood sample averaging approximately 120 mL. In all sorted populations, purity surpassed 95%. Sequencing was performed on naive CD4+ T cells from blood. This TCR was recovered from a woman under 30 with type 1 diabetes. The V call is TRBV2, the J call TRBJ2-2; D gene uncertain. This CDR3 reads CASSEENTGELFF. For the CDR3, the DNA is TGTGCCAGCAGCGAGGAGAACACCGGGGAGCTGTTTTTT.